Below are 27 T cell receptor beta chains sequenced from a single sample in a study of identical twins. TCRdb used MiXCR to reprocess the 5' RACE reads, holding one entry per CDR3 protein. The data show 240,000 or so distinct CDR3 sequences, about 13% seen once. Another study also made use of these data, one on yellow fever vaccine responses in identical twins.

Input material: memory (CD45RO+) T cells sorted from blood. The receptors originated from a young woman in good health.

The sample holds many counts of this clonotype. Compared with germline, one end of the junction differs, possibly owing to a read error. V is TRBV7-2 and J is TRBJ2-2, with TRBD2 identical over 10 bases. CDR1 and CDR2 (germline): SGHTA, FQGNSA. The CDR3 length is 16 residues. DNA of the CDR3: TGTGCCAGGAGCTCGGGACTAGCGTTGAACACCGGGGAGCTGTTTTTT. It specifies CARSSGLALNTGELFF.

This clonotype was seen more than once but under ten times. CDR3 protein: CASSPATSGLYEQYF. The CDR3, as DNA: TGCGCCAGCAGCCCAGCGACTAGCGGGCTTTACGAGCAGTACTTC. V usage is TRBV5-1 and J usage is TRBJ2-7; TRBD2 matches at 10 bases. Per germline, CDR1 SGHRS and CDR2 YFSETQ. After removal of 4 bases from V and 4 bases from J, the junction contained 8 bases not matched to a gene. The CDR3 has 15 amino acids.

This clonotype was seen only a few times. The chain joins TRBV7-8 to TRBJ2-2; tentatively, D is TRBD1 (6 bases). The CDR3 sequence is 15 residues long. With 4 bases removed from V and 5 bases from J, the gap between germline ends came to 14 bases. Germline loops: CDR1 SGHVS, CDR2 FQNEAQ. In nucleotides, the CDR3 is TGTGCCAGCAGCTCCGGGACAAAATCAACCGGGGAGCTGTTTTTT. This encodes CASSSGTKSTGELFF.

This clonotype was picked up many times. This chain's CDR3 is CATSKRDQKETQYF. CDR3 nucleotide sequence: TGTGCCACCAGCAAGAGGGATCAGAAAGAGACCCAGTACTTC. The chain has TRBV15 and TRBJ2-5, with a weak D call TRBD2 (5 bases). CDR1 is LNHNV, CDR2 YYDKDF, per germline (reference sequence). The CDR3 extends over 14 amino acids. V was trimmed by 4 bases and J by 3 bases, leaving 12 bases between them.

This chain uses TRBV4-3 with TRBJ2-5; 7 nucleotides align to TRBD1. Germline V gene data show CDR1 as LGHNA and CDR2 as YSLEER. This CDR3 spans 15 amino acids. Trimming cost V 2 bases and J 3 bases; bases outside gene matches: 6. CDR3 sequence: CASSQSPDRKETQYF. In nucleotides, the CDR3 is TGCGCCAGCAGCCAATCCCCGGACAGGAAAGAGACCCAGTACTTC.

A few counts support this clonotype. CDR3 DNA: TGCAGCGTCGGGGTTGGGACTACTAGCACAGATACGCAGTATTTT. It specifies CSVGVGTTSTDTQYF. This chain connects TRBV29-1 to TRBJ2-3; 7 bases match TRBD2. CDR1 and CDR2 (germline): SQVTM, ANQGSEA. The CDR3 consists of 15 residues. J lost 0 bases, V lost 6 bases, and 9 bases had no gene match.

This clonotype was found many times. V gene TRBV9 combines with J gene TRBJ2-3; no clear D. CDR1 and CDR2 (germline): SGDLS, YYNGEE. The CDR3 is 14 residues long. V lost 6 bases to trimming and J lost 0 bases, with 11 bases between them. Here the CDR3 reads CASKGTASTDTQYF. The CDR3 nucleotides are TGTGCCAGCAAAGGAACGGCTAGCACAGATACGCAGTATTTT.

The chain combines TRBV2 with TRBJ1-4; TRBD1 might be the D (6 bases). CDR1 and CDR2 from the germline V gene are SNHLY and FYNNEI. The CDR3 is 15 residues long. V lost 3 bases to trimming and J lost 3 bases, with 11 bases between them. Here the CDR3 reads CASSDRTGPNEKLFF. CDR3 DNA: TGTGCCAGCAGTGATCGCACAGGGCCTAATGAAAAACTGTTTTTT.

The sample holds a few counts of this clonotype. The chain links TRBV12-3 or TRBV12-4 to TRBJ2-1; 8 positions match TRBD2. V was clipped by 3 bases and J by 2 bases; unmatched bases: 9. The CDR3 covers 17 residues. CDR3 nucleotides: TGTGCCAGCAGTTTCGGGGGGGCAGGGGAACCCTACAATGAGCAGTTCTTC. Translating gives CASSFGGAGEPYNEQFF.

V and J are TRBV21-1 and TRBJ2-1; the table's D gene call, TRBD2, was not cross checked with the DNA. TRBV21-1 is described as a pseudogene. This CDR3 comprises 13 residues. DNA for the CDR3: TGTGCCAGCAGCAAAAAGCGGGAGTTTGAGCAGTTCTTC. As protein: CASSKKREFEQFF.

V and J are TRBV7-9 and TRBJ2-1; D remains ambiguous. From germline, CDR1 is SEHNR and CDR2 FQNEAQ (reference sequence). The CDR3 totals 13 residues. Trimming took 1 base from V and 12 from J, leaving 13 bases between them. This CDR3 is CASSLGSQRLQFF. Here the CDR3 DNA reads TGTGCCAGCAGCTTAGGGAGTCAGCGTCTGCAGTTCTTC.

This clonotype was picked up a small number of times. This chain uses TRBV3-1 with TRBJ2-3; perhaps D is TRBD1 or TRBD2 (5 bases each). The germline CDR1 and CDR2 sequences are LGHDT and YNNKEL (reference sequence). V lost 0 bases, J lost 9 bases, and 10 bases lay in between. CDR3 length equals 13 residues. CDR3 loop: CASSQEGWGTQYF. The DNA of the CDR3 is TGTGCCAGCAGCCAAGAAGGTTGGGGGACGCAGTATTTT.

CDR3 DNA: TGTGCCAGCAGCCTATTAGGGGAGGGGAGCACAGATACGCAGTATTTT. As protein: CASSLLGEGSTDTQYF. The rearrangement uses TRBV27 and TRBJ2-3; 7 bases agree with TRBD2. The V and J ends lost 6 bases and 0 bases, in that order; junction bases with no gene match: 9. Per the germline V gene, CDR1 is MNHEY and CDR2 is SMNVEV (reference sequence). The CDR3 is 16 residues long.

This clonotype has just a few counts. This chain joins TRBV20-1 and TRBJ2-1; no clear D. This CDR3 region has 14 residues. Trimming took 3 bases from V and 2 from J, leaving 11 bases between them. Germline V gene sequence: CDR1 DFQATT, CDR2 SNEGSKA (reference sequence). CDR3 bases: TGCAGTGCTAGGAAGCCCCCGACCTACAATGAGCAGTTCTTC. Encoded protein: CSARKPPTYNEQFF.

This clonotype was found a few times. The chain joins TRBV7-9 to TRBJ2-1; D is ambiguous. The CDR3 length is 8 residues. V was clipped by 8 bases and J by 9 bases, with 2 bases between them. CDR1 is SEHNR and CDR2 is FQNEAQ in the germline V gene (reference sequence). Written as DNA, the CDR3 is TGTGCCAGCGGTGAGCAGTTCTTC. It is translated as CASGEQFF.

The genes are TRBV2 and TRBJ1-1; D gene uncertain. Between the trimmed V and J ends, which lost 7 bases and 0 bases, there was a span of 9 bases. Germline V lookup: CDR1 SNHLY, CDR2 FYNNEI. The CDR3 spans 13 residues. This chain's CDR3 is CASTVQMNTEAFF. The CDR3 DNA is TGTGCCAGCACTGTACAAATGAACACTGAAGCTTTCTTT.

V gene TRBV9 combines with J gene TRBJ1-1, with D maybe TRBD1 (5 bases). The CDR3 is made up of 14 amino acids. V shed 0 bases and J shed 5 bases, with 11 bases lying between them. CDR1 is SGDLS and CDR2 is YYNGEE in the germline V gene. CDR3 nucleotide sequence: TGTGCCAGCAGCGTAGCAGGGCTGGGGACTGAAGCTTTCTTT. This gives the protein CASSVAGLGTEAFF.

This chain links TRBV20-1 with TRBJ2-3, with 7 positions matching TRBD2. Germline V lookup: CDR1 DFQATT, CDR2 SNEGSKA (reference sequence). The CDR3 has 16 amino acids. J was trimmed by 6 bases and V by 0 bases; bases with no gene match: 12. This CDR3 is CSARDLRGSEVDTQYF. The CDR3 region has the DNA TGCAGTGCTAGAGATCTTCGCGGGAGTGAGGTGGATACGCAGTATTTT.

This clonotype was seen only a few times. V usage is TRBV29-1 and J usage is TRBJ2-3, with 7 bases identical to TRBD2. Germline V gene sequence: CDR1 SQVTM, CDR2 ANQGSEA. Trimming took 4 bases from V and 0 from J; bases not matched to a gene: 7. The CDR3 sequence is 15 residues long. CDR3 region: CSVALSGISTDTQYF. In DNA form, the CDR3 reads TGCAGCGTTGCGTTAAGCGGGATTAGCACAGATACGCAGTATTTT.

This clonotype was picked up one time. A much bigger clone sits one base away, suggesting this may be a read error. The rearrangement uses TRBV2 and TRBJ2-7; D is tentatively TRBD1 or TRBD2 (5 bases each). The CDR3 runs 15 residues. The V gene's germline CDR1 is SNHLY and CDR2 FYNNEI. CDR3 region: CASSEGQGGLYKQYF. As DNA, the CDR3 is TGTGCCAGCAGTGAGGGGCAGGGCGGGCTCTACAAGCAGTACTTC.

This clonotype was picked up a small number of times. This rearrangement joins TRBV7-9 to TRBJ2-5; a weak D match, TRBD2 (6 bases). The CDR3 runs 16 residues. V was pared by 1 base and J by 0 bases, with 12 bases between. Germline V CDR1 and CDR2: SEHNR, FQNEAQ (reference sequence). CDR3 nucleotides: TGTGCCAGCAGCTTAGGGGCGGGATCCGACCAAGAGACCCAGTACTTC. Translating it yields CASSLGAGSDQETQYF.

This clonotype appeared many times. The rearrangement links TRBV4-3 to TRBJ2-1; D assignment may be TRBD1 or TRBD2 (5 bases each). The CDR3 loop spans 15 amino acids. With 0 bases removed from V and 4 bases from J, the gap between germline ends came to 10 bases. The germline gives CDR1 LGHNA, CDR2 YSLEER. The CDR3 DNA is TGCGCCAGCAGCCAAGAACAGGAGGCATACAATGAGCAGTTCTTC. Translating it yields CASSQEQEAYNEQFF.

This clonotype has just a few counts. The chain links TRBV7-8 to TRBJ1-3, with 8 nucleotides matching TRBD1. The CDR3 runs to 15 residues. Trimming cost V 4 bases and J 1 base; bases outside gene matches: 3. Per the germline V gene, CDR1 is SGHVS and CDR2 is FQNEAQ. The CDR3 bases are TGTGCCAGCAGCTCGGACAGGGTTTCTGGAAACACCATATATTTT. Translation: CASSSDRVSGNTIYF.

V and J are TRBV6-6 and TRBJ2-4; D unresolved. Looked up from germline, CDR1 is MNHNY and CDR2 is SVGAGI (reference sequence). The ends were cut back, 4 bases at V and 0 bases at J, with 1 base in the middle. This CDR3 comprises 12 residues. CDR3: CASSLAKNIQYF. The CDR3 bases are TGTGCCAGCAGTTTAGCCAAAAACATTCAGTACTTC.

At least ten counts were recorded for this clonotype. J is TRBJ2-3 and V is TRBV27, with no clear D. CDR3 length: 12 amino acids. Germline V gene sequence: CDR1 MNHEY, CDR2 SMNVEV (reference sequence). Trimming left V 4 bases short and J 2 bases short, with 4 bases between. CDR3: CASSSYTDTQYF. CDR3 in DNA: TGTGCCAGCAGTTCCTACACAGATACGCAGTATTTT.

This chain joins TRBV29-1 and TRBJ2-3; the D gene could be TRBD1 or TRBD2 (6 bases each). Germline lookup yields CDR1 SQVTM and CDR2 ANQGSEA. Trimming removed 6 bases from V and 0 bases from J, with 13 bases in between. The CDR3 length is 14 residues. The DNA of the CDR3 is TGCAGCGTCCAAAGGGGGACTAGCACAGATACGCAGTATTTT. Its translation is CSVQRGTSTDTQYF.

This clonotype was counted ten times or more. The rearrangement joins TRBV24-1 to TRBJ2-2; TRBD1 is a possible D gene (6 bases). The germline V gene has CDR1 KGHDR and CDR2 SFDVKD. The CDR3 consists of 16 residues. V lost 1 base to trimming and J lost 4 bases, with 12 bases between them. The chain's CDR3 is CATSDLSQGITGELFF. In DNA, the CDR3 is TGTGCCACCAGTGATTTAAGTCAGGGGATCACCGGGGAGCTGTTTTTT.